These 2 T cell receptor beta chains originate from one sample sequenced in a study of T cell repertoires in cytomegalovirus infection. Their antigens are not known. MiXCR, run by TCRdb on the reads, gives a single entry per CDR3 protein. The table lists about 140,000 distinct CDR3 sequences, more than 25% of them singletons. The material sequenced was CD8+ T cells from cultured PBMCs, taken from culture after CMV antigen stimulation. The origin of the receptors is a human donor in good health (CMV status not recorded). Some clones in this sample may be carry-over from other donors' samples.

This chain uses TRBV12-3 or TRBV12-4 with TRBJ2-3; D assignment may be TRBD1 or TRBD2 (6 bases each). This CDR3 has 16 residues. The germline V and J ends were trimmed by 4 bases and 1 base, with 15 bases remaining between them. CDR3 sequence reads: CASSSGGAPGTDTQYF. The CDR3 DNA is TGTGCCAGCAGTTCCGGGGGCGCTCCGGGCACAGATACGCAGTATTTT.

This clonotype was recorded at least ten times. The chain couples TRBV29-1 to TRBJ2-3; the match to TRBD2 covers 7 bases. CDR1 is SQVTM, CDR2 ANQGSEA, per germline. With 0 bases clipped from V and 1 base from J, the junction kept 4 bases outside the gene matches. The CDR3 is 15 residues long. The CDR3 DNA is TGCAGCGTTGAAGACCGGGGGGATGGCACAGATACGCAGTATTTT. Translated, it gives CSVEDRGDGTDTQYF.